This record looks at one T cell receptor (beta chain) sequence and its context. Its antigen is unidentified. The CDR3 ends on some other residue instead of the conserved phenylalanine or tryptophan, so this is likely a read error. These data originate in a study of tumor and adjacent non-tumor tissue in lung cancer. Study overall: Patients were aged about 30 to 80, roughly nine men and about five women, stage I to III. Study findings and constraints: Tumor tissue had significantly higher TCR diversity than normal lung. Normal lung showed higher cumulative top 100 clone frequency than tumor.

Three rounds of nested PCR, following a modified ARM-PCR protocol, produced the TCRbeta library. MiXCR was run by TCRdb on the multiplex PCR reads, yielding one entry per CDR3 protein. The data contain about 44,000 distinct CDR3 sequences, around 62% of them seen just once; the ten biggest clones take up 15% to 20%. The template was RNA from unsorted bulk tissue. This non-tumor lung sample came from over 3 cm beyond the tumor edge. The germline V and J ends were trimmed by 6 bases and 4 bases, with 18 bases remaining between them. The germline V gene encodes CDR1 SEHNR and CDR2 FQNEAQ (reference sequence). CDR3 length: 15 amino acids.

This TCR was sampled from a middle-aged woman with non-small cell lung cancer. The rearrangement uses TRBV7-9 and TRBJ1-2, with D possibly being TRBD1 (6 bases). Sequenced: distant non-tumor lung tissue. CDR3 sequence: CASSQGSRVTYGYTL. The CDR3 DNA is TGTGCCAGCAGTCAGGGGAGCAGGGTCACCTATGGCTACACCCTC.